Below, 6 T cell receptor beta chains from the same sample are listed, as sequenced in a study of T cell responses to AZD1222 COVID-19 vaccine. The table came from immunoSEQ multiplex PCR; TCRdb's copy has only in-frame clones and leaves some out. The table records some 120,000 clones, 75% to 95% of them present only once. Sequences were derived from peripheral blood, sampled on day 0 of AZD1222 vaccination. Receptor source: an adult in good health.

The chain combines TRBV27 with TRBJ2-3; D is unresolved. CDR3 size: 15 residues. The ends were cut back, 3 bases at V and 4 bases at J, with 14 bases in the middle. From germline, CDR1 is MNHEY and CDR2 SMNVEV (reference sequence). CDR3 bases: TGTGCCAGCAGTTTTTGGGTCCTAGGCCCAGATACGCAGTATTTT. This translates into CASSFWVLGPDTQYF.

The chain is built from TRBV6-2 or TRBV6-3 and TRBJ1-5; no firm D call. The germline V and J ends were trimmed by 7 bases and 3 bases, with 13 bases remaining between them. The CDR3 sequence is 14 residues long. CDR1 is MNHEY, CDR2 SVGEGT, per germline. The CDR3 sequence: CASNPYSPNQPQHF. For the CDR3, the DNA is TGTGCCAGCAACCCCTACAGCCCCAATCAGCCCCAGCATTTT.

This chain connects TRBV5-6 to TRBJ1-2, with 12 bases matching TRBD1. With 3 bases clipped from V and 7 bases from J, the junction kept 4 bases outside the gene matches. The CDR3 has 14 residues. The V gene's germline CDR1 is SGHDT and CDR2 YYEEEE. The CDR3 DNA reads TGTGCCAGCAGCTGGGACAGGGGGCGTCTTGGCTACACCTTC. Protein: CASSWDRGRLGYTF.

The rearrangement uses TRBV9 and TRBJ2-1; TRBD1 or TRBD2 may be the D gene (5 bases each). The V gene's germline CDR1 is SGDLS and CDR2 YYNGEE. V was trimmed by 4 bases and J by 8 bases, leaving 16 bases between them. The CDR3 consists of 14 residues. CDR3 DNA: TGTGCCAGCAGCTTCCCCGGGACCGCGGATGAGCAGTTCTTC. This gives the protein CASSFPGTADEQFF.

The chain is built from TRBV6-2 or TRBV6-3 and TRBJ1-2; no clear D gene. Trimming took 5 bases from V and 2 from J, leaving 21 bases between them. In germline, CDR1 is MNHEY, CDR2 SVGEGT. The CDR3 runs 17 residues. CDR3 coding DNA: TGTGCCAGCAGTGGCCGGGTCCAGCAGCTTACCAACTATGGCTACACCTTC. It yields the protein CASSGRVQQLTNYGYTF.

The J gene is TRBJ2-5, the V gene TRBV10-3, with TRBD2 as a possible D gene (6 bases). V lost 3 bases and J 8 bases, leaving 13 bases between the germline ends. The CDR3 sequence is 13 residues long. Germline CDR1 and CDR2: ENHRY and SYGVKD. Written as DNA, the CDR3 is TGTGCCATCAGTGAAGGGGACTCAACAACCCAGTACTTC. Protein sequence: CAISEGDSTTQYF.